This T cell receptor (beta chain) was recovered during a study of glioma-infiltrating T cells after dendritic cell vaccination. V lost 0 bases and J lost 0, with 11 bases in between. Germline assignment: CDR1 KGHSH and CDR2 LQKENI. This CDR3 has 16 residues. Described time point: after dendritic cell vaccination, including at tumor progression/relapse. TCRdb's copy holds only in-frame clones and misses some; the assay was immunoSEQ multiplex PCR. The data show roughly 87,000 clones, 83% seen once. The chain couples TRBV18 to TRBJ1-1, with D hard to call. The clonotype was recovered from a human donor with glioblastoma. This material consisted of blood, taken after dendritic cell vaccination. The DNA of the CDR3 is TGTGCCAGCTCACCACCGCTCAGGCCCATGAACACTGAAGCTTTCTTT. It is translated as CASSPPLRPMNTEAFF.